Following are 18 T cell receptor beta chains from one sample sequenced in a study of cytomegalovirus exposure and HLA in healthy donors. Vbeta (60) and Jbeta (13) primers were used in the PCR. The data were produced by immunoSEQ multiplex PCR, yet TCRdb's version contains in-frame clones alone and is incomplete. The sample table includes about 140,000 clones. Sequencing was done on a sample of PBMCs. Source of these receptors: a man in his forties or fifties in good health and CMV-seronegative.

The gene calls are TRBV5-6 and TRBJ1-5; 7 bases line up with TRBD1. From germline, CDR1 is SGHDT and CDR2 YYEEEE. The junction had 5 bases not matched to a gene; V was cut back by 0 bases and J by 2 bases. This CDR3 has 16 residues. CDR3 nucleotides: TGTGCCAGCAGCTTGGACAGGGGTAGTGGCAATCAGCCCCAGCATTTT. Protein sequence: CASSLDRGSGNQPQHF.

The chain couples TRBV12-5 to TRBJ2-3; D is unresolved. V lost 1 base and J 6 bases, leaving 20 bases between the germline ends. From germline, CDR1 is LGHNT and CDR2 FRNRAP. This CDR3 is built from 17 residues. The CDR3 loop reads CASGLGSGGPEVDTQYF. In nucleotides, the CDR3 is TGTGCTAGTGGTTTGGGAAGTGGCGGCCCCGAAGTGGATACGCAGTATTTT.

The genes are TRBV16 and TRBJ1-1; 8 bases agree with TRBD1. The CDR3 runs to 17 residues. V was pared by 2 bases and J by 1 base, with 9 bases of the junction left unmatched. Germline loops: CDR1 KGHSY, CDR2 FQNENV. As DNA, the CDR3 is TGTGCCAGCAGCCAAACTCCCGTCGGACAGGGGAACACTGAAGCTTTCTTT. It codes for CASSQTPVGQGNTEAFF.

The V and J genes are TRBV4-2 and TRBJ1-1; TRBD1 matches at 7 bases. V gave up 0 bases and J gave up 1 base; unmatched junction bases: 8. CDR1 LGHNA and CDR2 YNFKEQ come from the germline V gene. The CDR3 is 17 residues long. DNA for the CDR3: TGTGCCAGCAGCCAAGAAGGAAGCAGGGGGACGAACACTGAAGCTTTCTTT. Protein: CASSQEGSRGTNTEAFF.

The genes are TRBV28 and TRBJ1-3; 7 bases match TRBD1. The CDR3 consists of 15 residues. Germline CDR1 and CDR2: MDHEN and SYDVKM. V lost 5 bases and J lost 0; bases outside the gene matches: 4. The CDR3 sequence: CASSPGQISGNTIYF. CDR3 nucleotides: TGTGCCAGCAGTCCGGGACAGATCTCTGGAAACACCATATATTTT.

The V call is TRBV19, the J call TRBJ1-2; D gene unclear. Between the trimmed V and J ends, which lost 1 base and 0 bases, there was a span of 6 bases. There are 14 residues in the CDR3. Germline V CDR1 and CDR2: LNHDA, SQIVND (reference sequence). CDR3 loop: CASSIGQSNYGYTF. The CDR3 nucleotides read TGTGCCAGTAGTATAGGCCAGTCTAACTATGGCTACACCTTC.

This chain joins TRBV7-2 and TRBJ1-3; maybe TRBD1 (5 bases). Germline V gene data show CDR1 as SGHTA and CDR2 as FQGNSA. The CDR3 is made up of 14 amino acids. V lost 5 bases, J lost 1 base, and 9 bases lay in between. The CDR3 coding sequence is TGTGCCAGCAGCCGACAGACTTCTGGAAACACCATATATTTT. Translation: CASSRQTSGNTIYF.

This sequence joins TRBV28 and TRBJ2-7; 16 positions match TRBD2. The CDR3 contains 16 residues. The V gene end was trimmed by 5 bases and the J gene end by 6 bases; junction bases not matched to a gene: 7. Germline CDR1 MDHEN, CDR2 SYDVKM. CDR3 in amino acids: CASSLGTSGGVLEQYF. The CDR3 DNA reads TGTGCCAGCAGTCTCGGGACTAGCGGGGGGGTGCTCGAGCAGTACTTC.

This chain uses TRBV6-1 with TRBJ1-4; tentatively, D is TRBD1 (6 bases). Germline assignment: CDR1 MNHNS and CDR2 SASEGT. The CDR3 has 15 residues. V lost 1 base, J lost 11 bases, and 17 bases lay in between. The CDR3 spells CASSEVGGPGGKLFF. CDR3 DNA sequence: TGTGCCAGCAGTGAAGTTGGGGGCCCGGGGGGGAAACTGTTTTTT.

V is TRBV6-1 and J is TRBJ1-4, with 8 bases that match TRBD1. The CDR3 totals 14 residues. The V gene end was trimmed by 7 bases and the J gene end by 7 bases; junction bases not matched to a gene: 8. Looked up from germline, CDR1 is MNHNS and CDR2 is SASEGT. CDR3 coding DNA: TGTGCCAGCATACCCGGGACAGGACGTGAAAAACTGTTTTTT. Its protein product is CASIPGTGREKLFF.

J is TRBJ2-7 and V is TRBV7-2, with TRBD1 matching over 7 bases. J gave up 6 bases and V 3 bases, and 11 bases lay outside the gene matches. CDR1 is SGHTA and CDR2 is FQGNSA in the germline V gene. CDR3 length equals 15 residues. DNA for the CDR3: TGTGCCAGCAGCTTCGGACAGGAACTTTGGGGCGAGCAGTACTTC. The encoded protein is CASSFGQELWGEQYF.

Note on this clone: The identical CDR3 is also encoded by other nucleotide sequences in the sample. The chain uses TRBV18 and TRBJ2-3; D is ambiguous. V lost 3 bases and J 0 bases, leaving 4 bases between the germline ends. This CDR3 contains 13 residues. Germline-derived CDR1 and CDR2 are KGHSH and LQKENI. CDR3 nucleotides: TGTGCCAGCTCACCGTCTAGCACAGATACGCAGTATTTT. Residues: CASSPSSTDTQYF.

J is TRBJ1-5 and V is TRBV4-3; D unclear. CDR3 length: 15 residues. The ends were cut back, 3 bases at V and 2 bases at J, with 11 bases in the middle. Germline loops: CDR1 LGHNA, CDR2 YSLEER. The CDR3 region is CASSQARVGNQPQHF. The CDR3 DNA reads as TGCGCCAGCAGCCAGGCCCGGGTAGGCAATCAGCCCCAGCATTTT.

The rearrangement joins TRBV19 to TRBJ2-1; no firm D call. The V end lost 7 bases, the J end lost 4 bases, and 11 bases lay between the germline ends. The CDR3 runs to 13 residues. Germline lookup yields CDR1 LNHDA and CDR2 SQIVND (reference sequence). This chain's CDR3 is CASKASGYNEQFF. CDR3 sequence (DNA): TGTGCCAGTAAGGCTTCGGGTTACAATGAGCAGTTCTTC.

The chain is built from TRBV19 and TRBJ2-5; the match to TRBD2 covers 14 bases. V trimming: 7 bases; J trimming: 6 bases; junction bases outside the gene matches: 7. Germline CDR1 is LNHDA and CDR2 is SQIVND (reference sequence). The CDR3 is made up of 15 amino acids. CDR3 sequence: CASTEGLAGDQTQYF. The CDR3 region has the DNA TGTGCCAGTACCGAGGGACTAGCGGGGGATCAGACCCAGTACTTC.

This chain joins TRBV29-1 and TRBJ1-1; 7 positions agree with TRBD1. The ends lost 0 bases at V and 10 bases at J; junction bases unmatched: 2. Germline values: CDR1 SQVTM, CDR2 ANQGSEA. This CDR3 comprises 11 residues. The CDR3 DNA reads TGCAGCGTTGAAGAGGCAGGGGGAGCTTTCTTT. Protein sequence: CSVEEAGGAFF.

The rearrangement joins TRBV4-2 to TRBJ1-4; 10 nucleotides agree with TRBD1. CDR3 length: 17 amino acids. The germline CDR1 and CDR2 sequences are LGHNA and YNFKEQ. J lost 8 bases, V lost 1 base, and 10 bases had no gene match. CDR3 amino acids: CASSQATAGTGEEKLFF. The CDR3 DNA follows: TGTGCCAGCAGCCAAGCGACCGCTGGGACAGGGGAAGAAAAACTGTTTTTT.

The J gene is TRBJ2-2, the V gene TRBV29-1; D remains unclear. This CDR3 is 14 amino acids long. V gave up 5 bases and J gave up 1 base, with 11 bases separating them. Germline V lookup: CDR1 SQVTM, CDR2 ANQGSEA. The CDR3 coding sequence is TGCAGCGTTCGCCCGGGTGGGAACACCGGGGAGCTGTTTTTT. Translating it yields CSVRPGGNTGELFF.